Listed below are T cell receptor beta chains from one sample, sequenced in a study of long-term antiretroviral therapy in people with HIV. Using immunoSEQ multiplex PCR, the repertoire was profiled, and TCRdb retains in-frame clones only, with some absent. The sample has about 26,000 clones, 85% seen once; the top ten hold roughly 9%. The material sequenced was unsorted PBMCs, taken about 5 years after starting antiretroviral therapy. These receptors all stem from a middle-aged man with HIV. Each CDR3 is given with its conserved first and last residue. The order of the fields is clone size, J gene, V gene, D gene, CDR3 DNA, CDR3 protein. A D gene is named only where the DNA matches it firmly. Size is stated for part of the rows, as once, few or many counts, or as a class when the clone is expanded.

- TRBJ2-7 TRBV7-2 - TGTGCCAGCAGCTTAGCTGACTCCCCGGGGGAGCAGTACTTC CASSLADSPGEQYF
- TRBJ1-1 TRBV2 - TGTGCCAGCAATATTCAGAACACTGAAGCTTTCTTT CASNIQNTEAFF
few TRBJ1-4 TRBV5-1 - TGCGCCAGCAGCTTGGGAGATGCGACACAGGGTGAAAAACTGTTTTTT CASSLGDATQGEKLFF
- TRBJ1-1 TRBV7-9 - TGTGCCAGCAGCTCAAGGTGGGGGAACACTGAAGCTTTCTTT CASSSRWGNTEAFF
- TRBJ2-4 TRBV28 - TGTGCCAGCAGTCCAGTGGAGAAAGCCAAAAACATTCAGTACTTC CASSPVEKAKNIQYF
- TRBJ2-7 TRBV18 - TGTGCCAGCTCACAAACCCCCGGGGGGACAAACGAGCAGTACTTC CASSQTPGGTNEQYF
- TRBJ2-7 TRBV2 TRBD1 TGTGCCAGCAGTGAAACTGGGACAGGGGGCTTCGAGCAGTACTTC CASSETGTGGFEQYF
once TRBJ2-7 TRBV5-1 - TGCGCCAGCAGCTTTAGGGTCGGCAGGGAATTTGACGAGCAGTACTTC CASSFRVGREFDEQYF
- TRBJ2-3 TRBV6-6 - TGTGCCAGCAGTTACTGGGTGGGTCACACAGATACGCAGTATTTT CASSYWVGHTDTQYF
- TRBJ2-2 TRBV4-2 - TGTGCCAGCAGCCAGGGCCGGAACACCGGGGAGCTGTTTTTT CASSQGRNTGELFF
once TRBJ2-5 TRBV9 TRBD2 TGTGCCAGCAAGGGACTAGTTAGTGAGACCCAGTACTTC CASKGLVSETQYF
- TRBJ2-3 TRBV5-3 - TGTGCCAGCAGCTTGTTCAGGGGACGAGCAGATACGCAGTATTTT CASSLFRGRADTQYF
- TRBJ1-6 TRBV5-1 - TGCGCCAGCAGCTTGGGGCCGGAGCTTAATTCACCCCTCCACTTT CASSLGPELNSPLHF
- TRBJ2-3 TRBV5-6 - TGTGCCAGCAGCCCAAGGGGGTTCCGCACAGATACGCAGTATTTT CASSPRGFRTDTQYF
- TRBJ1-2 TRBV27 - TGTGCCAGCAGTTTAGCGGGGTTGAGCGGCTACACCTTC CASSLAGLSGYTF
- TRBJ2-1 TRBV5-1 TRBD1 TGCGCCAGCAGTAGCGAGGGGGCGAACTACAATGAGCAGTTCTTC CASSSEGANYNEQFF
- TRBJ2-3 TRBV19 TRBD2 TGTGCCAGTAGCCAAACTAGCGGGAGAACAGATACGCAGTATTTT CASSQTSGRTDTQYF
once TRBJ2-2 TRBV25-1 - TGTGCCAGCAGTGAATCTTGGACCACCGGGGAGCTGTTTTTT CASSESWTTGELFF
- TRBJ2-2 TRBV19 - TGTGCCAGTAACGGGGGACAGCACACCGGGGAGCTGTTTTTT CASNGGQHTGELFF
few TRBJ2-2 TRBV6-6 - TGTGCCAGCAGTTACAGGAGAGACACCGGGGAGCTGTTTTTT CASSYRRDTGELFF
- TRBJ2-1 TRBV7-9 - TGTGCCAGCAGCCCCACTAGTGCTGAGCAGTTCTTC CASSPTSAEQFF
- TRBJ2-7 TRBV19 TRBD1 TGTGCCAGTAGTAGAACTACAGGGGTGGCCGAGCAGTACTTC CASSRTTGVAEQYF
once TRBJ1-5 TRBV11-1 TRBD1 TGTGCCAGCAGTTGGGACAGGAATCAGCCCCAGCATTTT CASSWDRNQPQHF
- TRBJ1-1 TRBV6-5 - TGTGCCAGCAGTTCCAGGGGTTTCAACACTGAAGCTTTCTTT CASSSRGFNTEAFF